This entry lists 25 T cell receptor beta chains sequenced from one sample in a study of blood T cell repertoires in COVID-19. Profiled with immunoSEQ multiplex PCR; TCRdb holds only in-frame clones, not every one. The sample yields some 220,000 clones, around 84% seen once. Sequencing input: peripheral blood. These receptors were taken from a human donor in a cohort sampled during active COVID-19.

This CDR3 reads CASSLRGGAAEQYF. Here the CDR3 DNA reads TGTGCCAGCAGTTTACGGGGGGGGGCCGCCGAGCAGTACTTC. The J gene is TRBJ2-7, the V gene TRBV28, with 8 bases lining up with TRBD2. CDR3 length: 14 residues. The V gene's germline CDR1 is MDHEN and CDR2 SYDVKM. Trimming cost V 2 bases and J 6 bases; bases outside gene matches: 6. Complete variable domain (other parts from reference TRBV28 and TRBJ2-7): DVKVTQSSRYLVKRTGEKVFLECVQDMDHENMFWYRQDPGLGLRLIYFSYDVKMKEKGDIPEGYSVSREKKERFSLILESASTNQTSMYLCASSLRGGAAEQYFGPGTRLTVT.

The V gene is TRBV3-1 (or the pseudogene TRBV3-2), the J gene TRBJ2-3, with 9 positions matching TRBD1. The V gene's germline CDR1 is LGHDT and CDR2 YNNKEL (reference sequence). V was clipped by 3 bases and J by 1 base; unmatched bases: 5. The CDR3 has 16 amino acids. CDR3 residues: CASSHLQGAGTDTQYF. The CDR3 DNA sequence: TGTGCCAGCAGCCACTTACAGGGGGCAGGCACAGATACGCAGTATTTT.

The CDR3 DNA reads TGTGCCAGTAGACCACACCTCCAAGAGACCCAGTACTTC. Translation: CASRPHLQETQYF. The genes are TRBV19 and TRBJ2-5; the D is unclear. From germline, CDR1 is LNHDA and CDR2 SQIVND (reference sequence). V lost 6 bases and J lost 1, with 9 bases in between. This CDR3 spans 13 amino acids.

This chain links TRBV7-2 with TRBJ1-5; TRBD1 matches 10 bases. The CDR3 spans 18 residues. V dropped 5 bases and J dropped 1; count of bases not matched to a gene: 11. The germline V gene encodes CDR1 SGHTA and CDR2 FQGNSA. The CDR3 DNA sequence: TGTGCCAGCAGCCCAGCCGACAGGGGGCTGGGGAGCAATCAGCCCCAGCATTTT. This encodes CASSPADRGLGSNQPQHF.

J is TRBJ1-1 and V is TRBV28, with TRBD1 matching over 8 bases. Per germline, CDR1 MDHEN and CDR2 SYDVKM. The length of the CDR3 is 16 residues. The V and J ends lost 8 bases and 10 bases, in that order; junction bases with no gene match: 21. The DNA of the CDR3 is TGTGCCAGCCTCTCCCGGGCGGGGGACAGGTATCTGGTAGCTTTCTTT. Translating gives CASLSRAGDRYLVAFF.

The chain is built from TRBV3-1 (or the pseudogene TRBV3-2) and TRBJ2-1, with a weak D call TRBD2 (6 bases). The CDR3 sequence is 17 residues long. Germline values: CDR1 LGHDT, CDR2 YNNKEL (reference sequence). V was pared by 2 bases and J by 5 bases, with 19 bases between. This CDR3 reads CASSQRFSGFTNNEQFF. Written as DNA, the CDR3 is TGTGCCAGCAGCCAACGGTTCAGCGGGTTCACGAACAATGAGCAGTTCTTC.

This rearrangement joins TRBV9 to TRBJ2-1; the match to TRBD2 covers 9 bases. The V gene's germline CDR1 is SGDLS and CDR2 YYNGEE. Trimming cost V 4 bases and J 9 bases; bases outside gene matches: 11. The CDR3 totals 15 residues. This CDR3 reads CASSPGGGATGEQFF. The CDR3 nucleotides are TGTGCCAGCAGCCCGGGCGGGGGGGCAACGGGTGAGCAGTTCTTC.

The chain carries TRBV5-1 and TRBJ1-1; D is uncertain. The length of the CDR3 is 15 residues. Trimming stripped 3 bases from V and 1 base from J, with 13 bases between. The germline V gene has CDR1 SGHRS and CDR2 YFSETQ. The CDR3 DNA follows: TGCGCCAGCAGCTCACTGACGCCAGGGAACACTGAAGCTTTCTTT. This codes for CASSSLTPGNTEAFF.

This chain joins TRBV27 and TRBJ1-3; D unresolved. CDR1 is MNHEY and CDR2 is SMNVEV in the germline V gene (reference sequence). Trimming took off 2 bases at V and 0 bases at J, with 14 bases between the two ends. The CDR3 covers 17 residues. The CDR3 DNA is TGTGCCAGCAGTTTAAGATCGGAGTCTTACTCTGGAAACACCATATATTTT. This translates into CASSLRSESYSGNTIYF.

The J gene is TRBJ2-7, the V gene TRBV5-5, with 8 bases that match TRBD1. Germline trimming cut 2 bases from V and 3 bases from J; bases unmatched to any gene: 7. This CDR3 region has 15 residues. The germline CDR1 and CDR2 sequences are SGHKS and YYEKEE (reference sequence). The CDR3 DNA reads as TGTGCCAGCAGCTTCTCGGACAGGGTAGACTACGAGCAGTACTTC. It specifies CASSFSDRVDYEQYF.

The V gene is TRBV7-2, the J gene TRBJ2-1; D possibly corresponds to TRBD2 (5 bases). CDR3 length: 15 amino acids. With 5 bases removed from V and 4 bases from J, the gap between germline ends came to 15 bases. The germline CDR1 and CDR2 sequences are SGHTA and FQGNSA. CDR3 residues: CASSPRSGSYNEQFF. CDR3 in DNA: TGTGCCAGCAGCCCCCGCAGCGGTTCTTACAATGAGCAGTTCTTC.

About this clone itself: The junction departs from the called germline gene at one end, perhaps through a read error. The chain couples TRBV6-1 to TRBJ2-7; D gene ambiguous. The CDR3 runs 14 residues. Germline values: CDR1 MNHNS, CDR2 SASEGT. CDR3 bases: TGTGCCGGCAGTGAACGCGGCACAAGCTACGAGCAGTACTTC. This codes for CAGSERGTSYEQYF.

This chain uses TRBV7-9 with TRBJ2-1; 7 positions agree with TRBD1. The CDR3 covers 12 residues. Germline CDR1 SEHNR, CDR2 FQNEAQ (reference sequence). Germline trimming cut 5 bases from V and 6 bases from J; bases unmatched to any gene: 1. The CDR3 spells CASSRQGNEQFF. CDR3 sequence (DNA): TGTGCCAGCAGCCGACAGGGCAATGAGCAGTTCTTC.

This chain connects TRBV20-1 to TRBJ2-7; 9 bases fit TRBD2. The CDR3 covers 11 residues. Germline V gene lookup returns CDR1 DFQATT and CDR2 SNEGSKA (reference sequence). After removal of 2 bases from V and 13 bases from J, the junction contained 6 bases not matched to a gene. The CDR3 DNA is TGCAGTGCTAGATATAGCGGGAGTCTTTACTTC. This translates into CSARYSGSLYF.

The chain employs TRBV9 and TRBJ1-2; maybe TRBD1 (6 bases). This CDR3 comprises 14 residues. CDR1 is SGDLS, CDR2 YYNGEE, per germline. Trimming cost V 2 bases and J 8 bases, with 16 bases left between them. CDR3 nucleotides: TGTGCCAGCAGCGTGGAACAGGGAAGGTACGGCTACACCTTC. This sequence encodes CASSVEQGRYGYTF.

V usage is TRBV4-3 and J usage is TRBJ2-6; weak D call: TRBD1 (5 bases). V lost 4 bases to trimming and J lost 2 bases, with 9 bases between them. Germline V gene lookup returns CDR1 LGHNA and CDR2 YSLEER. The CDR3 covers 15 residues. CDR3 bases: TGCGCCAGCAGCCCCCAGGGTACTGGGGCCAACGTCCTGACTTTC. Translating gives CASSPQGTGANVLTF.

The CDR3 here is CASSVTGGNNSPLHF. The CDR3 coding sequence is TGTGCCAGCAGCGTCACAGGGGGAAATAATTCACCCCTCCACTTT. This chain links TRBV9 with TRBJ1-6, with TRBD1 matching 8 bases. The CDR3 consists of 15 residues. The V gene end was trimmed by 2 bases and the J gene end by 5 bases; junction bases not matched to a gene: 3. In germline, CDR1 is SGDLS, CDR2 YYNGEE.

The genes are TRBV5-6 and TRBJ1-2; 7 bases align to TRBD1. CDR3 length: 19 amino acids. J was trimmed by 4 bases and V by 4 bases; bases with no gene match: 22. Germline-derived CDR1 and CDR2 are SGHDT and YYEEEE. The CDR3 DNA reads TGTGCCAGCAGCACGAGCAGGCGGGACAGTTCCTCCATCCTCTATGGCTACACCTTC. Encoded protein: CASSTSRRDSSSILYGYTF.

In its sample, this clone was seen a few times. The genes are TRBV7-3 and TRBJ2-1; 9 nucleotides line up with TRBD2. V shed 3 bases, J shed 7 bases, and the junction held 4 bases outside the gene matches. The CDR3 totals 14 residues. Germline-derived CDR1 and CDR2 are SGHTA and FQGTGA. CDR3: CASSLAGGPNEQFF. DNA for the CDR3: TGTGCCAGCAGCTTGGCGGGGGGGCCAAATGAGCAGTTCTTC.

The rearrangement links TRBV30 to TRBJ1-2; D uncertain. The CDR3 sequence is 12 residues long. CDR1 is GTSNPN, CDR2 SVGIG, per germline (reference sequence). With 7 bases removed from V and 2 bases from J, the gap between germline ends came to 11 bases. The CDR3 loop is CAFTPLNYGYTF. CDR3 DNA sequence: TGTGCCTTCACACCCTTAAACTATGGCTACACCTTC.

The chain links TRBV19 to TRBJ1-2, with 7 bases matching TRBD1. After removal of 5 bases from V and 2 bases from J, the junction contained 5 bases not matched to a gene. CDR1 LNHDA and CDR2 SQIVND come from the germline V gene (reference sequence). The CDR3 contains 14 residues. CDR3 nucleotides: TGTGCCAGTAGTCGAACAGGGGCGAACTATGGCTACACCTTC. Translating gives CASSRTGANYGYTF.

V and J are TRBV29-1 and TRBJ2-4, with 8 bases fitting TRBD2. Germline CDR1 reads SQVTM; CDR2 reads ANQGSEA. Trimming removed 4 bases from V and 7 bases from J; junction bases left unmatched: 9. The CDR3 extends over 14 amino acids. The CDR3 nucleotides read TGCAGCGTTGTACGGGGGGGCGGTGGGAACATTCAGTACTTC. Protein sequence: CSVVRGGGGNIQYF.

The DNA for the CDR3 is TGTGCCAGCAGCCAAGCGCGGGGGGTAGATTCACCCCTCCACTTT. Its translation: CASSQARGVDSPLHF. This sequence joins TRBV3-1 (or the pseudogene TRBV3-2) and TRBJ1-6; a weak D match, TRBD1 (5 bases). Trimming cost V 1 base and J 8 bases, with 12 bases left between them. This CDR3 is 15 amino acids long. From germline, CDR1 is LGHDT and CDR2 YNNKEL (reference sequence).

The V call is TRBV27, the J call TRBJ2-3, with D unresolved. Germline V lookup: CDR1 MNHEY, CDR2 SMNVEV (reference sequence). V gave up 6 bases and J gave up 7 bases, with 8 bases separating them. This CDR3 has 11 residues. This CDR3 reads CASRLGHTQYF. DNA of the CDR3: TGTGCCAGCAGACTTGGGCATACGCAGTATTTT.

This chain uses TRBV5-4 with TRBJ1-2; D gene ambiguous. V dropped 4 bases and J dropped 8 bases, with 12 bases sitting between them. The CDR3 runs to 12 residues. Germline V gene lookup returns CDR1 SGHNT and CDR2 YYREEE (reference sequence). DNA of the CDR3: TGTGCCAGCAGCGCGGACCCGGGAGGCTACACCTTC. Translated: CASSADPGGYTF.